This TCR beta chain was sequenced for a study of Ad26.COV2.S vaccination and SARS-CoV-2 variants. Method: immunoSEQ multiplex PCR; TCRdb's copy keeps in-frame clones and lacks some. This sample has 350,000 to 500,000 clones, with roughly 88% found just once. Germline CDR1 and CDR2: PRHDT and FYEKMQ (reference sequence). The CDR3 covers 14 residues. V lost 5 bases, J lost 1 base, and 11 bases lay in between. Treatment denoted: some 20 received Ad26.COV2.S at low or high dose, single or two shots; 5 received placebo; per-sample allocation not given. Samples analyzed were those drawn on day 63 after the first vaccine or placebo injection.

This clonotype was obtained from a person aged 18-65 years who received the Ad26.COV2.S COVID-19 vaccine or a placebo. The sequenced sample was peripheral blood, obtained in a trial of Ad26.COV2.S vaccine versus placebo. The V call is TRBV13, the J call TRBJ2-5; tentatively, D is TRBD2 (5 bases). This CDR3 is CASSLWTGQETQYF. As DNA, the CDR3 is TGTGCCAGCAGCCTCTGGACTGGCCAAGAGACCCAGTACTTC.